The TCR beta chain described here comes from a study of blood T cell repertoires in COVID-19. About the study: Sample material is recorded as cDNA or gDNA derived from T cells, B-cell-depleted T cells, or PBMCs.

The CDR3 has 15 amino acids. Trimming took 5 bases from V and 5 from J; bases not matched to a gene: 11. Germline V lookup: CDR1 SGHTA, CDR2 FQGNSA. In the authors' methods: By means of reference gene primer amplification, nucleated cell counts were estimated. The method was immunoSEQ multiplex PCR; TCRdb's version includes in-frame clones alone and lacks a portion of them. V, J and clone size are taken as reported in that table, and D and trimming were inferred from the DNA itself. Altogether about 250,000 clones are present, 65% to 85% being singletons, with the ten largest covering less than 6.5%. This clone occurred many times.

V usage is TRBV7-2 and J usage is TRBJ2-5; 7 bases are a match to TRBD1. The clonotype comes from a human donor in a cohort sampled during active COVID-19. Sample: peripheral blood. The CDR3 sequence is CASSPLGQARETQYF. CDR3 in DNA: TGTGCCAGCAGCCCACTAGGACAGGCTAGGGAGACCCAGTACTTC.